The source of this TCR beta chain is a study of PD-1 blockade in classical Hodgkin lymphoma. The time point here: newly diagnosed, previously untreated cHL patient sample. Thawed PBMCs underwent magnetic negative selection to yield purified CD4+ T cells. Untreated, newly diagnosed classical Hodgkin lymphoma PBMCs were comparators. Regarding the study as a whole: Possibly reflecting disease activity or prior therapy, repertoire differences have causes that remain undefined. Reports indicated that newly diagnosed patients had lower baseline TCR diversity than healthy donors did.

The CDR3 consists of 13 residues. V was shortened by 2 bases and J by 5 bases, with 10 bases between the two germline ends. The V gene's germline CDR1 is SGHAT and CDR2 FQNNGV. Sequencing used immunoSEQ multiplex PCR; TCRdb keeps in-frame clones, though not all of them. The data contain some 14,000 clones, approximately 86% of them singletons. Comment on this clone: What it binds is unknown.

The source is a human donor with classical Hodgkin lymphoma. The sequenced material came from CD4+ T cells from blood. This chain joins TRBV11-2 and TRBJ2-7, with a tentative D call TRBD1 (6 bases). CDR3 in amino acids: CASSLRTVHEQYF. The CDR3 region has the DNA TGTGCCAGCAGCTTACGGACAGTCCACGAGCAGTACTTC.